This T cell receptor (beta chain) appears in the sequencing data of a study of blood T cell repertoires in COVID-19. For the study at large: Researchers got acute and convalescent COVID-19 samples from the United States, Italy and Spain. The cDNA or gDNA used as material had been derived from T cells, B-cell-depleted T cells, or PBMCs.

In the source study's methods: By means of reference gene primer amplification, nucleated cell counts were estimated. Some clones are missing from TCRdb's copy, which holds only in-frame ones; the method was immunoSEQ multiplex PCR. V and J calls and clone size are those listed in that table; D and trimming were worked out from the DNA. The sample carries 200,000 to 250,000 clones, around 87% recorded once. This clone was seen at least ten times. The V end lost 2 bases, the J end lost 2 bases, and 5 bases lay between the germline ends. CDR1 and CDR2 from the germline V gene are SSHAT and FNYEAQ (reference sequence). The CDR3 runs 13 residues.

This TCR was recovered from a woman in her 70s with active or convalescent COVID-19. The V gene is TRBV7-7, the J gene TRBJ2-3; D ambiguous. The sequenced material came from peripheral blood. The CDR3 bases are TGTGCCAGCAGCTTAACAGACACAGATACGCAGTATTTT. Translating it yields CASSLTDTDTQYF.